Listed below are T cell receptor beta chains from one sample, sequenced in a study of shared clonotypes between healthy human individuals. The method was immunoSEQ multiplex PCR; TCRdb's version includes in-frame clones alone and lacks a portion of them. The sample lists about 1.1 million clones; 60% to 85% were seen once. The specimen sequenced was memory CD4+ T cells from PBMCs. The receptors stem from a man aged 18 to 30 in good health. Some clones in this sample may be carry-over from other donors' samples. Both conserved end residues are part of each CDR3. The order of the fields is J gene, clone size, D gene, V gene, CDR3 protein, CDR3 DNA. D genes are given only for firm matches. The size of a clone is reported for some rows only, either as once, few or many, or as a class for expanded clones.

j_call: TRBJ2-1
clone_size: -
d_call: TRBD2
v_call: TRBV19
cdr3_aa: CASSIVRLAGDEQFF
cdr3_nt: TGTGCCAGTAGTATAGTCCGACTAGCGGGAGATGAGCAGTTCTTC

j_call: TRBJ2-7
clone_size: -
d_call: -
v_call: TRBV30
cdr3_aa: CAWSARKTGWKQYF
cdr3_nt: TGTGCCTGGAGTGCAAGAAAAACAGGGTGGAAGCAGTACTTC

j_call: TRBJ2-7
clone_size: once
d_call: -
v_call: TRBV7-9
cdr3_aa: CASDTPGTDYEQYF
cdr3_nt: TGTGCCAGCGACACCCCCGGGACGGACTACGAGCAGTACTTC

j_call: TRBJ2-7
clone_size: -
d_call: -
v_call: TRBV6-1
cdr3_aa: CASSEGTPDTYEQYF
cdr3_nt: TGTGCCAGCAGTGAAGGGACACCGGACACCTACGAGCAGTACTTC

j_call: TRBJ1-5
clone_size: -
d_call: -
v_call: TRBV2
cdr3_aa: CASRAPKGEGQPQHF
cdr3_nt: TGTGCCAGCAGGGCCCCTAAGGGGGAAGGTCAGCCCCAGCATTTT

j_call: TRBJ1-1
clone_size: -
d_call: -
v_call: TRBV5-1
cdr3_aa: CASSTRTMDTEAFF
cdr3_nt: TGCGCCAGCAGCACCCGGACTATGGACACTGAAGCTTTCTTT

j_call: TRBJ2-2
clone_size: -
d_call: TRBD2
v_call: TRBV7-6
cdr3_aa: CASSLGVAGGSLFF
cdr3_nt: TGTGCCAGCAGCTTAGGTGTAGCGGGAGGGTCGCTGTTTTTT

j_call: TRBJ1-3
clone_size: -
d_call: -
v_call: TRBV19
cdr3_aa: CASSILDSSGNTIYF
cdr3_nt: TGTGCCAGTAGTATCCTTGACAGCTCTGGAAACACCATATATTTT

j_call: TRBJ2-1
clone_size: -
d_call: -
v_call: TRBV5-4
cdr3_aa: CASSGGLHNEQFF
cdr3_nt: TGTGCCAGCAGCGGGGGACTCCACAATGAGCAGTTCTTC

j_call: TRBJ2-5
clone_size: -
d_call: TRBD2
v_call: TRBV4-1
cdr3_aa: CASSQAGTSRVETQYF
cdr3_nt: TGCGCCAGCAGCCAAGCCGGGACTAGTAGAGTGGAGACCCAGTACTTC

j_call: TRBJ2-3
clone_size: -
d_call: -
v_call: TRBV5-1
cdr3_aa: CASSFAGSPQYF
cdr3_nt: TGCGCCAGCAGCTTCGCGGGCTCCCCTCAGTATTTT

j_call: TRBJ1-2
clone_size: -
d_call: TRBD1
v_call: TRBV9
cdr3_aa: CASSARQGSGYGYTF
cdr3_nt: TGTGCCAGCAGCGCCCGACAGGGTAGTGGTTATGGCTACACCTTC

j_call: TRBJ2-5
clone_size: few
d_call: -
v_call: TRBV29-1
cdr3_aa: CSVAGETQYF
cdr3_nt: TGCAGCGTTGCGGGCGAGACCCAGTACTTC

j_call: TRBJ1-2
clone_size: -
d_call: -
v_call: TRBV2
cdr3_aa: CASRASFYGYTF
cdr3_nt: TGTGCCAGCAGGGCGTCCTTCTATGGCTACACCTTC

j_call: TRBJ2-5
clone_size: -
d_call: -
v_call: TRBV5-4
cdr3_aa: CASSLVGQETQYF
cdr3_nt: TGTGCCAGCAGCCTCGTTGGGCAAGAGACCCAGTACTTC

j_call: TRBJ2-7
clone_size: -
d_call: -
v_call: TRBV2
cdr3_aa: CASGRQPNEQYF
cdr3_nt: TGTGCCAGCGGGAGACAGCCCAACGAGCAGTACTTC

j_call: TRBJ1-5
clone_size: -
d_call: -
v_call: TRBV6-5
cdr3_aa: CASRRWGGDQPQHF
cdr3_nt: TGTGCCAGCAGAAGGTGGGGGGGCGATCAGCCCCAGCATTTT

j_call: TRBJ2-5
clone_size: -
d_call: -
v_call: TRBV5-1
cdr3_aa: CASSFLGLAETQYF
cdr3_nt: TGCGCCAGCAGCTTCCTAGGGCTTGCGGAGACCCAGTACTTC

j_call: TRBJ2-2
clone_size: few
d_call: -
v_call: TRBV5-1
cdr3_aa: CASRSGQPTGELFF
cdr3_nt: TGCGCCAGCAGATCCGGACAGCCCACCGGGGAGCTGTTTTTT

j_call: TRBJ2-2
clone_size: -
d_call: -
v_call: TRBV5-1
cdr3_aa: CASSSHLVAGANTGELFF
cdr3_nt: TGCGCCAGCAGTTCCCACTTGGTGGCAGGGGCGAACACCGGGGAGCTGTTTTTT